The entry that follows covers one T cell receptor beta chain sequence. Antigen specificity is unknown. The CDR3 has 17 residues. Trimming shortened V by 6 bases and J by 5 bases, and 25 bases separated the two germline ends. RNA transcripts served as template for amplifying TCR beta CDR3 sequences. RT-PCR was first run with HTBI primers, then multiplex PCR in a second round. TCRdb passed the multiplex PCR reads through MiXCR, listing each CDR3 protein once. The sample contains about 1.1 million distinct CDR3 sequences, approximately 35% of which appear only once. These data belong to a study of Graves' ophthalmopathy and Graves' hyperthyroidism. Regarding the study as a whole: Classification of ophthalmopathy versus stable hyperthyroidism by a 13-signature model yielded 85% to 90% sensitivity and roughly 81% specificity.

Other autoimmune disease, uncontrolled infection, pregnancy and lactation led to exclusion. Reliance was placed on clinical symptoms, serum thyroxine, TRAb, thyroid ultrasound and orbital computed tomography for diagnosis. The sample consisted of peripheral blood or thyroid tissue (not recorded which). This clonotype was sampled from an adult man with Graves' hyperthyroidism. The V call is TRBV12-3 or TRBV12-4, the J call TRBJ2-5, with D possibly TRBD1 on 8 matching bases. CDR3 region: CASSDRGKGGGQETQYF. CDR3 nucleotide sequence: TGTGCCAGCAGCGACAGGGGAAAAGGGGGGGGGCAGGAGACCCAGTACTTC.